One T cell receptor beta chain is described in this entry. Its specificity is unknown. Germline CDR1 reads MNHNY; CDR2 reads SVGAGI (reference sequence). The CDR3 is 11 amino acids. V dropped 5 bases and J dropped 4 bases, with 5 bases sitting between them. Clones were read by immunoSEQ multiplex PCR, and TCRdb kept only the in-frame ones, dropping some. The profile shows fewer than 800,000 clones, about 90% of them singletons. This entry belongs to a study of shared clonotypes between healthy human individuals. The overall study: Three plates were used per donor for CD4 naive, three for CD4 memory, two for CD8 naive and one for CD8 memory. Study results and caveats: The sharing of 5% to 6.5% of naive CD4 clonotypes was seen across a handful of donors.

CD45RO-negative, CCR7-selected cells formed the naive CD8 fraction, which excluded terminally differentiated effector memory CD45RA+ cells. The source is a man aged 25-45 years in good health. Sequencing was carried out using naive CD8+ T cells sorted from blood. The V and J genes are TRBV6-6 and TRBJ2-5, with D unclear. CDR3 amino acids: CASSIGETQYF. The CDR3 DNA follows: TGTGCCAGCAGTATCGGAGAGACCCAGTACTTC.